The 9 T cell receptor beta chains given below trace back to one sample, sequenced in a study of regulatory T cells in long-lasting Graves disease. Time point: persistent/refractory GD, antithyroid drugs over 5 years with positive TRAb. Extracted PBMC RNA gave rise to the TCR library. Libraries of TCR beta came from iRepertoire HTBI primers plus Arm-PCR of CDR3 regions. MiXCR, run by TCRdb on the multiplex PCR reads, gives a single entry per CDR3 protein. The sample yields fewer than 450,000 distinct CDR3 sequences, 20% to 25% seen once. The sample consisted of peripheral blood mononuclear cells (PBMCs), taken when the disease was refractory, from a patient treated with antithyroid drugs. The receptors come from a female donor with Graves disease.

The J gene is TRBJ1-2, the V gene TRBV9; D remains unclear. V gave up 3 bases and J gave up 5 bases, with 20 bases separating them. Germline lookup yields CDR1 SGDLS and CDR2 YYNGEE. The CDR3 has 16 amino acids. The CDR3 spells CASSGLGDGAAYGYTF. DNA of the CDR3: TGTGCCAGCAGCGGCCTCGGCGACGGAGCCGCATATGGCTACACCTTC.

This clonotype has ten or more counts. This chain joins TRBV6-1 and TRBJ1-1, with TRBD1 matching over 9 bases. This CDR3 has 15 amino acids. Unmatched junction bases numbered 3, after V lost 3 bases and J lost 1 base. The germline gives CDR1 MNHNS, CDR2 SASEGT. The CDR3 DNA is TGTGCCAGCAGTGATAAGGGACAGGGGAACACTGAAGCTTTCTTT. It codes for CASSDKGQGNTEAFF.

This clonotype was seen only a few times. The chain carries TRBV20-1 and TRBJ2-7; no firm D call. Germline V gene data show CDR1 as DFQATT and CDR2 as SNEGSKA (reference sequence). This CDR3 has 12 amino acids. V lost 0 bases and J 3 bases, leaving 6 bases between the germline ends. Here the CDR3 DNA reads TGCAGTGCTAGAGATCAATACTACGAGCAGTACTTC. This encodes CSARDQYYEQYF.

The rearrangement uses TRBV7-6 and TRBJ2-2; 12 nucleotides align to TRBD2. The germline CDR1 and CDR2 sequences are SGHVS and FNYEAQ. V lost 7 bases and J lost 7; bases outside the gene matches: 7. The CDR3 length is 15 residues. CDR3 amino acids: CASMRTSGTSGELFF. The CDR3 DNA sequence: TGTGCCAGCATGAGGACTAGCGGGACTAGCGGGGAGCTGTTTTTT.

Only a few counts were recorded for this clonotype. The CDR3 spells CAISESGTGGTEAFF. DNA of the CDR3: TGTGCCATCAGTGAGTCGGGGACGGGTGGCACTGAAGCTTTCTTT. The chain links TRBV10-3 to TRBJ1-1; TRBD1 is a possible D gene (5 bases). The CDR3 covers 15 residues. Per the germline V gene, CDR1 is ENHRY and CDR2 is SYGVKD. Deletions cut 0 bases from V and 4 bases from J, with 12 bases between.

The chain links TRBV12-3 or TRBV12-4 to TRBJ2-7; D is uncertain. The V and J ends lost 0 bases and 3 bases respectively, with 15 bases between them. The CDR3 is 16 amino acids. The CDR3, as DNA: TGTGCCAGCAGTTTAGCGCTAGGAAGCTTGGACTACGAGCAGTACTTC. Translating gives CASSLALGSLDYEQYF.

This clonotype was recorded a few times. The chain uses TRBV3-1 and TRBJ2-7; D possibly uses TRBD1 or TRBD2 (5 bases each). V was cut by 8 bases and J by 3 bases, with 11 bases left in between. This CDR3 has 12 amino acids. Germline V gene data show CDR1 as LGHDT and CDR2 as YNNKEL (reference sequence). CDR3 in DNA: TGTGCCAGCGGGACCAAATTCTACGAGCAGTACTTC. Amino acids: CASGTKFYEQYF.

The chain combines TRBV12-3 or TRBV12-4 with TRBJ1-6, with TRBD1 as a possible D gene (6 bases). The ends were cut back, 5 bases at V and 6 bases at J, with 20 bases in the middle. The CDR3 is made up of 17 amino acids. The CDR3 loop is CASSVLGGPLSNSPLHF. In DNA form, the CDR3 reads TGTGCCAGCAGTGTCCTGGGGGGCCCTCTCTCTAATTCACCCCTCCACTTT.

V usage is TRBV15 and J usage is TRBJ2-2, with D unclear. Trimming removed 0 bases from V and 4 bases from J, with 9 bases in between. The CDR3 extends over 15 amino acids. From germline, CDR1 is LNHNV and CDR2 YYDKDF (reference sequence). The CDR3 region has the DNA TGTGCCACCAGCAGAGATTTATCAATCACCGGGGAGCTGTTTTTT. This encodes CATSRDLSITGELFF. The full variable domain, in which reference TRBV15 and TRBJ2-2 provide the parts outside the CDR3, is DAMVIQNPRYQVTQFGKPVTLSCSQTLNHNVMYWYQQKSSQAPKLLFHYYDKDFNNEADTPDNFQSRRPNTSFCFLDIRSPGLGDTAMYLCATSRDLSITGELFFGEGSRLTVL.